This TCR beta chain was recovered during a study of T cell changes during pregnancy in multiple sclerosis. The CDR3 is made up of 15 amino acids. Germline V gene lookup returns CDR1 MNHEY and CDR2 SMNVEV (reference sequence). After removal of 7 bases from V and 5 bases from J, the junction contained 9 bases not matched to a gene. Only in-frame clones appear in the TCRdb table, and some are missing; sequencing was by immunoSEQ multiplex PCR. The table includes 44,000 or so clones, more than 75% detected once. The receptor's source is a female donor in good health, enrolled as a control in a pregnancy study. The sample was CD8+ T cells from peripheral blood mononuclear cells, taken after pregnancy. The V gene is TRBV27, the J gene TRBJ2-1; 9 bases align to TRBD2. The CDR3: CASTPSSGADNEQFF. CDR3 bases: TGTGCCAGCACACCGTCTAGCGGGGCAGACAATGAGCAGTTCTTC.